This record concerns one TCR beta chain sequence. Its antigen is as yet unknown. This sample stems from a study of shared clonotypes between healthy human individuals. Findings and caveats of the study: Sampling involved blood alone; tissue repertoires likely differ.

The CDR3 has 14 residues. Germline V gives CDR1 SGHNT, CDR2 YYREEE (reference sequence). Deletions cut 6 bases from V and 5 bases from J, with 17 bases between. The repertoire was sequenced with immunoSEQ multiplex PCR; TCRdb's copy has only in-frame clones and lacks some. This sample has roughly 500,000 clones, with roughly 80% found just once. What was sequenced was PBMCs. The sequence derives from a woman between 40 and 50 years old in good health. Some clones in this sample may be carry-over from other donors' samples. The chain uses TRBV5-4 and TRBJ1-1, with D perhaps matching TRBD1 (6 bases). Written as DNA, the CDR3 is TGTGCCAGCATCCCGGAGCCAGGGGCGACTGAAGCTTTCTTT. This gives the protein CASIPEPGATEAFF.